The clone carrying this T cell receptor beta chain was observed many times. TCRdb reanalysed the 5' RACE reads using MiXCR and keeps one entry per CDR3 protein. This sample has roughly 100,000 distinct CDR3 sequences, with about 10% found just once. Documented time point: longitudinal time-point 3. The entry originates in a study of neurological immune-mediated disorders. The CDR3 sequence is 17 residues long. Looked up from germline, CDR1 is SGHRS and CDR2 is YFSETQ. Trimming left V 4 bases short and J 7 bases short, with 21 bases between. This TCR came from a female donor with HTLV-1-associated myelopathy (HAM/TSP). The sample taken for sequencing was PBMCs. J is TRBJ1-6 and V is TRBV5-1; D remains ambiguous. The CDR3 DNA is TGCGCCAGCAGCCCCAACCCCTATACTGCGGAGAATTCACCCCTCCACTTT. The encoded protein is CASSPNPYTAENSPLHF.